The source of this T cell receptor beta chain is a study of T cell responses to AZD1222 COVID-19 vaccine. Profiled with immunoSEQ multiplex PCR; TCRdb holds only in-frame clones, not every one. The sample records about 47,000 clones, 79% being singletons. V lost 5 bases and J lost 7; bases outside the gene matches: 12. CDR3 length: 16 amino acids. From germline, CDR1 is MNHEY and CDR2 SMNVEV (reference sequence). This chain uses TRBV27 with TRBJ2-3, with TRBD1 identical over 10 bases. Sequenced material: peripheral blood, taken on day 0 of MenACWY control vaccination. This receptor was obtained from an adult in good health. The CDR3 DNA reads TGTGCCAGCAGTCGGCCCGGGACAGGGGTACTAAATACGCAGTATTTT. It encodes CASSRPGTGVLNTQYF.